This T cell receptor (beta chain) was identified in a study of human T cells and chemical hapten exposure. Points from the study as a whole: Expanded TCRs showed more large CDR3 clusters than pre-sensitization or healthy control sets. High-frequency TCRs, those above 1 in 1000, stayed the same after DPC sensitization.

Germline V lookup: CDR1 SGHDT, CDR2 YYEEEE. The length of the CDR3 is 15 residues. Trimming removed 1 base from V and 0 bases from J, with 9 bases in between. This clonotype occurred a few times. Antigen: not known. Source study methods: A per-sample median of about 94,000 TCRs was observed, with counts ranging from roughly 23,224 to 750,000. In TCRdb, the RACE reads were re-called with MiXCR into one record per CDR3 protein. None of the V and J calls come from the authors' own analysis; TCRdb made them. Of under 200,000 distinct CDR3 sequences listed, about 15% are singletons. Documented time point: patch test 1, 2 weeks after DPC sensitization. This sample's treatment: therapeutic diphenylcyclopropenone sensitization with weekly scalp DPC.

Specimen: whole blood, collected in connection with sensitization to the hapten diphenylcyclopropenone (DPC). The TCR was taken from a woman in her twenties or thirties with alopecia areata. Some clones in this sample may be carry-over from other donors' samples. The chain combines TRBV5-6 with TRBJ2-3, with D uncertain. The CDR3 nucleotides are TGTGCCAGCAGCTTGCCCAGGTCTAGCACAGATACGCAGTATTTT. This codes for CASSLPRSSTDTQYF.